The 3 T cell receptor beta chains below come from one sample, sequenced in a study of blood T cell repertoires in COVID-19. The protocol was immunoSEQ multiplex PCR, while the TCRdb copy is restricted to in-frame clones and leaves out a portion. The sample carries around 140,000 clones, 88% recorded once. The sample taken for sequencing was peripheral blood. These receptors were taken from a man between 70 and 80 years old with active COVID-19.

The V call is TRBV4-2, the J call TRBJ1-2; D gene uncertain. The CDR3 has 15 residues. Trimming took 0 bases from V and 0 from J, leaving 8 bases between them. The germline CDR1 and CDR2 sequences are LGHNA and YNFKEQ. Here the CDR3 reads CASSQDYVPNYGYTF. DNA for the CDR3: TGTGCCAGCAGCCAAGATTATGTCCCTAACTATGGCTACACCTTC.

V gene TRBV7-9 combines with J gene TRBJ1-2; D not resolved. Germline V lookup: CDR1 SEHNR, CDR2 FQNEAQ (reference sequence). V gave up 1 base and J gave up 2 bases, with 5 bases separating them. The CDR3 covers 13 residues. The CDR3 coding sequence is TGTGCCAGCAGCTTAGTCTCGAACTATGGCTACACCTTC. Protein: CASSLVSNYGYTF.

Here the CDR3 DNA reads TGCGCCAGCAGCCAAAGTACCAGGGGAGTTGACACAGATACGCAGTATTTT. It yields the protein CASSQSTRGVDTDTQYF. The chain is built from TRBV4-1 and TRBJ2-3, with D possibly matching TRBD1 (6 bases). Per germline, CDR1 MGHRA and CDR2 YSYEKL. Trimming removed 2 bases at V and 2 bases at J, with 17 bases between. The CDR3 runs to 17 residues.